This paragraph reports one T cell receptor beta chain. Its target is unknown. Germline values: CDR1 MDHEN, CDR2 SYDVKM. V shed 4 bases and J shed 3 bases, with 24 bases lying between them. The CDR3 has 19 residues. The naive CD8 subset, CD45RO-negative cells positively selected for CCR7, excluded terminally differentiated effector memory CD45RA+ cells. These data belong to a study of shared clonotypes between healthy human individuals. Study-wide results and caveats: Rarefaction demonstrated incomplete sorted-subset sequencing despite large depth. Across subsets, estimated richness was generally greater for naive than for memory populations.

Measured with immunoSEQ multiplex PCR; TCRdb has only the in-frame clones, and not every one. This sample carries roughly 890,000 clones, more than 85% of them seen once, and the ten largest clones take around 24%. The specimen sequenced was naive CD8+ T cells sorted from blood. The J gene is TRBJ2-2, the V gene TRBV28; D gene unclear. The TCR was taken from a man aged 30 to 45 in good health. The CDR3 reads CASSSLSSQADQYTGELFF. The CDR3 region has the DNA TGTGCCAGCAGTTCCTTAAGCTCCCAGGCGGATCAATACACCGGGGAGCTGTTTTTT.